A single sample gave rise to the 9 T cell receptor beta chains below, sequenced in a study of blood T cell repertoires in COVID-19. TCRdb's table, derived via immunoSEQ multiplex PCR, lists solely in-frame clones and lacks some. The data contain about 180,000 clones, about four fifths of them seen just once; the ten biggest clones take up more than 9%. Sample: peripheral blood. These receptors were collected from an elderly woman with active or convalescent COVID-19.

The rearrangement joins TRBV5-1 to TRBJ2-1, with 13 bases identical to TRBD2. The CDR3 covers 19 residues. With V trimmed by 5 bases and J by 6 bases, 17 bases remained unmatched. The germline gives CDR1 SGHRS, CDR2 YFSETQ. This chain's CDR3 is CASRLGERLAGGPFNEQFF. In nucleotides, the CDR3 is TGCGCCAGCAGGCTTGGGGAAAGACTAGCGGGAGGACCTTTCAATGAGCAGTTCTTC.

This chain connects TRBV7-6 to TRBJ2-1; D is possibly TRBD2 (5 bases). In germline, CDR1 is SGHVS, CDR2 FNYEAQ. The CDR3 runs to 13 residues. V lost 2 bases to trimming and J lost 8 bases, with 10 bases between them. CDR3 loop: CASSLLVRDEQFF. The CDR3 coding sequence is TGTGCCAGCAGCTTACTAGTGAGGGATGAGCAGTTCTTC. The full variable domain, completed using reference TRBV7-6 and TRBJ2-1, is GAGVSQSPRYKVTKRGQDVALRCDPISGHVSLYWYRQALGQGPEFLTYFNYEAQQDKSGLPNDRFSAERPEGSISTLTIQRTEQRDSAMYRCASSLLVRDEQFFGPGTRLTVL.

This chain joins TRBV7-8 and TRBJ1-3; 9 nucleotides align to TRBD1. V lost 4 bases and J lost 4; bases outside the gene matches: 5. CDR1 is SGHVS and CDR2 is FQNEAQ in the germline V gene. This CDR3 is built from 15 residues. The CDR3 loop is CASSWDRVAGNTIYF. CDR3 bases: TGTGCCAGCAGCTGGGACAGGGTAGCCGGAAACACCATATATTTT. Combining the CDR3 with reference TRBV7-8 and TRBJ1-3 gives the whole variable domain GAGVSQSPRYKVAKRGQDVALRCDPISGHVSLFWYQQALGQGPEFLTYFQNEAQLDKSGLPSDRFFAERPEGSVSTLKIQRTQQEDSAVYLCASSWDRVAGNTIYFGEGSWLTVV.

The chain combines TRBV5-1 with TRBJ2-5; 7 nucleotides align to TRBD2. The CDR3 is 16 amino acids. Trimming cost V 2 bases and J 5 bases; bases outside gene matches: 12. From germline, CDR1 is SGHRS and CDR2 YFSETQ. The CDR3: CASSFIGGRGSETQYF. CDR3 nucleotide sequence: TGCGCCAGCAGCTTTATTGGCGGGAGAGGAAGCGAGACCCAGTACTTC.

The chain is built from TRBV29-1 and TRBJ2-7; 9 positions agree with TRBD2. V gave up 0 bases and J gave up 4 bases; unmatched junction bases: 7. The CDR3 loop spans 15 amino acids. Germline loops: CDR1 SQVTM, CDR2 ANQGSEA. CDR3 in DNA: TGCAGCGTTGAAGATCGGCGGGAGGGCCTTTACGAGCAGTACTTC. It yields the protein CSVEDRREGLYEQYF.

The J gene is TRBJ1-5, the V gene TRBV15, with D uncertain. The germline gives CDR1 LNHNV, CDR2 YYDKDF (reference sequence). Trimming removed 3 bases at V and 5 bases at J, with 14 bases between. This CDR3 has 15 residues. The CDR3 DNA sequence: TGTGCCACCAGCAGTAAGAGCATGGGCTATCAGCCCCAGCATTTT. Translating gives CATSSKSMGYQPQHF.

The chain carries TRBV5-1 and TRBJ1-1, with D perhaps matching TRBD1 (5 bases). The CDR3 is 15 amino acids. The V end lost 5 bases, the J end lost 1 base, and 15 bases lay between the germline ends. Germline V gene data show CDR1 as SGHRS and CDR2 as YFSETQ. This CDR3 reads CASRQDGGSNTEAFF. CDR3 bases: TGCGCCAGCAGACAGGACGGTGGATCGAACACTGAAGCTTTCTTT. Based on the CDR3 plus reference TRBV5-1 and TRBJ1-1, the full variable domain is KAGVTQTPRYLIKTRGQQVTLSCSPISGHRSVSWYQQTPGQGLQFLFEYFSETQRNKGNFPGRFSGRQFSNSRSEMNVSTLELGDSALYLCASRQDGGSNTEAFFGQGTRLTVV.

The chain couples TRBV18 to TRBJ1-2; TRBD1 matches at 8 bases. The CDR3 is made up of 14 amino acids. Germline assignment: CDR1 KGHSH and CDR2 LQKENI. J lost 4 bases, V lost 3 bases, and 4 bases had no gene match. The CDR3 DNA is TGTGCCAGCTCACCGACAACAGGGGGCTATGGCTACACCTTC. It codes for CASSPTTGGYGYTF.

The chain joins TRBV6-5 to TRBJ1-5, with 9 bases matching TRBD1. V gave up 5 bases and J gave up 6 bases; unmatched junction bases: 5. The CDR3 covers 14 residues. The germline V gene has CDR1 MNHEY and CDR2 SVGAGI. The DNA for the CDR3 is TGTGCCAGCAGTCAAACAGGGGGCCCTCAGCCCCAGCATTTT. This codes for CASSQTGGPQPQHF.